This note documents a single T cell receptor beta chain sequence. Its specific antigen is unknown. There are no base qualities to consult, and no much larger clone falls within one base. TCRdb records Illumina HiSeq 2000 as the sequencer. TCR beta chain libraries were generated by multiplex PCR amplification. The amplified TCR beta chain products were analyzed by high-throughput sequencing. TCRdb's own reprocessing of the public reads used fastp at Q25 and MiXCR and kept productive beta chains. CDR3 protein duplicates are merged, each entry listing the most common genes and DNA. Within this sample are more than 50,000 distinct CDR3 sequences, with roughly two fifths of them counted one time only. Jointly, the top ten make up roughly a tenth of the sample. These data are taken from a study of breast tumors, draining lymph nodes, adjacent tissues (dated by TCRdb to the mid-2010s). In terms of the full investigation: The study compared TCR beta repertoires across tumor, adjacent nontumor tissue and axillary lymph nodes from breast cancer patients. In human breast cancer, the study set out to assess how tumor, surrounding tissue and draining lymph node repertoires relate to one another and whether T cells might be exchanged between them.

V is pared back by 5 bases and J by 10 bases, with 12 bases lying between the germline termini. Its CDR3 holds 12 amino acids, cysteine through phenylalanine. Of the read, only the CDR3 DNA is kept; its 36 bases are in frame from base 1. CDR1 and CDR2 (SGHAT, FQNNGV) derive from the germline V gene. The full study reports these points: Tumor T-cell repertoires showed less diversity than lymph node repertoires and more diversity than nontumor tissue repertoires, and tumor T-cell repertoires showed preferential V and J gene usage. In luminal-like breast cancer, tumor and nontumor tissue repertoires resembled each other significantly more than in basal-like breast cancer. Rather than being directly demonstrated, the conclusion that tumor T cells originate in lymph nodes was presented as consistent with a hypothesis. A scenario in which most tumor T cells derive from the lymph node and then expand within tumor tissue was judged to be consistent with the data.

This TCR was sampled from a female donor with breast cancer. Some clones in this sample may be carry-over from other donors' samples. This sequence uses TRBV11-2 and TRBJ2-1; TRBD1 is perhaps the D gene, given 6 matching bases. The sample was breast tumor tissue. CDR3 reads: CASSPTGREQFF. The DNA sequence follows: TGTGCCAGCAGCCCCACAGGGCGCGAGCAGTTCTTC. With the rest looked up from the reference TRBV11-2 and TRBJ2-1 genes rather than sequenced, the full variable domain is EAGVAQSPRYKIIEKRQSVAFWCNPISGHATLYWYQQILGQGPKLLIQFQNNGVVDDSQLPKDRFSAERLKGVDSTLKIQPAKLEDSAVYLCASSPTGREQFFGPGTRLTVL.